A selection of T cell receptor beta chains follows, all from one sample in a study of blood T cell repertoires in COVID-19. Clones were read by immunoSEQ multiplex PCR, and TCRdb kept only the in-frame ones, dropping some. The sample includes just over 60,000 clones, 79% of them seen just once. Sequencing was performed on peripheral blood. All receptors derive from a woman older than 75 with active or convalescent COVID-19. Each CDR3 is given with its conserved first and last residue. A D gene is named only where the DNA matches it firmly.

J,V,length,D,CDR3,DNA
TRBJ1-5,TRBV19,14,TRBD1,CASHLGTAPQPQHF,TGTGCCAGCCATTTAGGGACAGCACCTCAGCCCCAGCATTTT
TRBJ1-3,TRBV6-6,14,.,CASSRSDSGNTIYF,TGTGCCAGCAGCCGCTCCGACTCCGGAAACACCATATATTTT
TRBJ1-2,TRBV11-2,15,.,CASSLRNSAYQGYTF,TGTGCCAGCAGCCTCAGGAACAGTGCCTATCAGGGCTACACCTTC
TRBJ2-7,TRBV27,14,TRBD1,CASSSGTGGYEQYF,TGTGCCAGCAGTTCAGGGACAGGGGGCTACGAGCAGTACTTC
TRBJ1-4,TRBV5-1,17,TRBD1,CASSSTGTGDFNEKLFF,TGCGCCAGCAGCTCCACCGGGACAGGGGACTTTAATGAAAAACTGTTTTTT
TRBJ2-7,TRBV6-6,12,.,CASAWSFYEQYF,TGTGCCAGCGCGTGGAGTTTCTACGAGCAGTACTTC
TRBJ1-6,TRBV27,17,.,CASSGTWAALVNSPLHF,TGTGCCAGCAGTGGAACTTGGGCCGCCCTTGTTAATTCACCCCTCCACTTT
TRBJ1-5,TRBV19,17,.,CATTTQGGVYSNQPQHF,TGTGCCACAACGACCCAGGGAGGGGTTTATAGCAATCAGCCCCAGCATTTT
TRBJ2-1,TRBV5-1,15,.,CASSFRPSDGDEQFF,TGCGCCAGCAGCTTCAGACCCTCGGACGGGGATGAGCAGTTCTTC
TRBJ1-6,TRBV7-9,14,.,CASSLGGFNSPLHF,TGTGCCAGCAGCTTAGGAGGGTTCAATTCACCCCTCCACTTT
TRBJ2-7,TRBV9,15,TRBD1,CASSVATGTDYEQYF,TGTGCCAGCAGCGTAGCTACAGGGACAGATTACGAGCAGTACTTC
TRBJ2-1,TRBV7-2,15,TRBD2,CASSSRGSGVNEQFF,TGTGCCAGCAGCTCCCGGGGTAGCGGGGTCAATGAGCAGTTCTTC
TRBJ1-1,TRBV3-1/TRBV3-2,15,.,CASSRQTSLNTEAFF,TGTGCCAGCAGCCGACAGACAAGTCTGAACACTGAAGCTTTCTTT
TRBJ1-1,TRBV5-5,14,TRBD1,CASSLQGMNTEAFF,TGTGCCAGCAGCTTACAGGGGATGAACACTGAAGCTTTCTTT
TRBJ1-2,TRBV30,14,.,CAWTRDSRVDGYTF,TGTGCCTGGACTCGGGACTCCCGAGTGGATGGCTACACCTTC
TRBJ2-2,TRBV30,16,TRBD2,CAWRKGLAGGTGELFF,TGTGCCTGGAGGAAGGGACTAGCGGGTGGCACCGGGGAGCTGTTTTTT